These 27 T cell receptor beta chains came from one sample sequenced in a study of cytomegalovirus exposure and HLA in healthy donors. PCR primers comprised 60 Vbeta and 13 Jbeta primers. The assay was immunoSEQ multiplex PCR, and TCRdb's table has in-frame clones only and misses some. The sample has some 200,000 clones; about four fifths are singletons. The sample was PBMCs. All receptors come from a man aged 50 to 60 in good health and CMV-seronegative.

The V call is TRBV9, the J call TRBJ1-2, with a possible D match to TRBD1 (5 bases). Per germline, CDR1 SGDLS and CDR2 YYNGEE. Between the trimmed V and J ends, which lost 0 bases and 4 bases, there was a span of 13 bases. This CDR3 comprises 15 residues. The CDR3 DNA reads TGTGCCAGCAGCGTAGATCACAGGTCATTCTATGGCTACACCTTC. Translated: CASSVDHRSFYGYTF.

The chain carries TRBV19 and TRBJ1-4, with TRBD1 matching 9 bases. The length of the CDR3 is 15 residues. Trimming took 0 bases from V and 7 from J; bases not matched to a gene: 3. Germline CDR1 and CDR2: LNHDA and SQIVND (reference sequence). The CDR3 reads CASSIEGTGLEKLFF. The CDR3, as DNA: TGTGCCAGTAGTATAGAAGGGACAGGGCTTGAAAAACTGTTTTTT.

V gene TRBV5-1 combines with J gene TRBJ1-2; 9 bases fit TRBD1. The trim removed 3 bases at V and 6 bases at J, leaving 6 bases unmatched. Germline values: CDR1 SGHRS, CDR2 YFSETQ. The CDR3 has 14 amino acids. CDR3 nucleotide sequence: TGCGCCAGCAGCTGGGGGACAGGGTCGGATGGCTACACCTTC. Its translation: CASSWGTGSDGYTF. Supplemented by reference TRBV5-1 and TRBJ1-2, the full variable domain reads KAGVTQTPRYLIKTRGQQVTLSCSPISGHRSVSWYQQTPGQGLQFLFEYFSETQRNKGNFPGRFSGRQFSNSRSEMNVSTLELGDSALYLCASSWGTGSDGYTFGSGTRLTVV.

The rearrangement uses TRBV7-2 and TRBJ2-2; weak D call: TRBD2 (5 bases). Trimming took 1 base from V and 3 from J, leaving 9 bases between them. This CDR3 spans 15 amino acids. Germline V gives CDR1 SGHTA, CDR2 FQGNSA. This chain's CDR3 is CASSLGGLYTGELFF. The CDR3 nucleotides read TGTGCCAGCAGCTTAGGCGGACTCTACACCGGGGAGCTGTTTTTT. Full variable domain (rest looked up from reference TRBV7-2 and TRBJ2-2): GAGVSQSPSNKVTEKGKDVELRCDPISGHTALYWYRQSLGQGLEFLIYFQGNSAPDKSGLPSDRFSAERTGGSVSTLTIQRTQQEDSAVYLCASSLGGLYTGELFFGEGSRLTVL.

This chain connects TRBV5-6 to TRBJ2-3, with a tentative D call TRBD1 (5 bases). V shed 1 base and J shed 0 bases, with 12 bases lying between them. The germline V gene has CDR1 SGHDT and CDR2 YYEEEE. The CDR3 is 16 residues long. The DNA for the CDR3 is TGTGCCAGCAGCTTGAAAAGGACATATAGCACAGATACGCAGTATTTT. It specifies CASSLKRTYSTDTQYF.

The chain is built from TRBV29-1 and TRBJ1-2; maybe TRBD1 (6 bases). This CDR3 has 11 residues. Germline V gives CDR1 SQVTM, CDR2 ANQGSEA. With 6 bases removed from V and 8 bases from J, the gap between germline ends came to 13 bases. The CDR3 bases are TGCAGCGTCTCCTCAGGGGTGGGCTACACCTTC. Translation: CSVSSGVGYTF.

This chain uses TRBV6-5 with TRBJ1-2; D unclear. The germline V and J ends were trimmed by 0 bases and 5 bases, with 10 bases remaining between them. This CDR3 region has 14 residues. Looked up from germline, CDR1 is MNHEY and CDR2 is SVGAGI. The CDR3 DNA follows: TGTGCCAGCAGTTACTCGACCGGGGTATATGGCTACACCTTC. Translated, it gives CASSYSTGVYGYTF.

This chain uses TRBV5-1 with TRBJ2-7; TRBD2 is a possible D gene (6 bases). Between the trimmed V and J ends, which lost 5 bases and 2 bases, there was a span of 17 bases. CDR1 is SGHRS, CDR2 YFSETQ, per germline. The CDR3 has 15 amino acids. This CDR3 reads CASRPAGLGTYEQYF. In nucleotides, the CDR3 is TGCGCCAGCAGGCCCGCGGGATTAGGAACCTACGAGCAGTACTTC.

The genes are TRBV4-2 and TRBJ1-5; the D is unclear. This CDR3 has 15 residues. V gave up 0 bases and J gave up 3 bases, with 9 bases separating them. Per the germline V gene, CDR1 is LGHNA and CDR2 is YNFKEQ. CDR3 DNA sequence: TGTGCCAGCAGCCAAGAGGGGAGGTCCAATCAGCCCCAGCATTTT. Protein sequence: CASSQEGRSNQPQHF.

This clone was found a few times. Different DNA sequences within this sample yield the same CDR3. This chain links TRBV5-1 with TRBJ2-7, with a weak D call TRBD1 (5 bases). The V end was cut by 2 bases, the J end by 2 bases, with 8 bases between. The germline V gene has CDR1 SGHRS and CDR2 YFSETQ. The CDR3 has 13 residues. CDR3 nucleotides: TGCGCCAGCAGCTTTGACAGTCCCTACGAGCAGTACTTC. This gives the protein CASSFDSPYEQYF. Full variable domain (rest looked up from reference TRBV5-1 and TRBJ2-7): KAGVTQTPRYLIKTRGQQVTLSCSPISGHRSVSWYQQTPGQGLQFLFEYFSETQRNKGNFPGRFSGRQFSNSRSEMNVSTLELGDSALYLCASSFDSPYEQYFGPGTRLTVT.

This clone was detected a few times. The chain uses TRBV15 and TRBJ1-1; 11 bases line up with TRBD1. Germline values: CDR1 LNHNV, CDR2 YYDKDF (reference sequence). The CDR3 consists of 14 residues. V was pared by 2 bases and J by 9 bases, with 5 bases of the junction left unmatched. The DNA of the CDR3 is TGTGCCACCAGCAGACCCGGACAGGGGGCGCAAGCTTTCTTT. Protein sequence: CATSRPGQGAQAFF.

The J gene is TRBJ1-1, the V gene TRBV9, with TRBD1 matching 7 bases. Germline trimming cut 4 bases from V and 3 bases from J; bases unmatched to any gene: 9. The length of the CDR3 is 15 residues. Per germline, CDR1 SGDLS and CDR2 YYNGEE. Here the CDR3 reads CASSPRQGGYTEAFF. CDR3 coding DNA: TGTGCCAGCAGCCCTCGACAGGGCGGGTACACTGAAGCTTTCTTT.

The rearrangement joins TRBV19 to TRBJ2-7; D may be TRBD1 (6 bases). V lost 5 bases to trimming and J lost 3 bases, with 14 bases between them. CDR3 length: 14 residues. The germline V gene has CDR1 LNHDA and CDR2 SQIVND (reference sequence). For the CDR3, the DNA is TGTGCCAGTAGTCTAAGGGACACTGACTACGAGCAGTACTTC. It translates to CASSLRDTDYEQYF.

This sequence joins TRBV30 and TRBJ2-1; TRBD2 aligns across 10 bases. Losses at the gene ends were 1 base for V and 10 bases for J; bases not matched to a gene: 10. CDR3 size: 15 residues. Germline-derived CDR1 and CDR2 are GTSNPN and SVGIG (reference sequence). CDR3 in DNA: TGTGCCTGGAGTGGTCTAGCGGGGGTCCCCCGGGAGCAGTTCTTC. Translating gives CAWSGLAGVPREQFF.

The genes are TRBV7-6 and TRBJ2-2; D remains ambiguous. V was cut by 5 bases and J by 2 bases, with 12 bases left in between. Germline CDR1 and CDR2: SGHVS and FNYEAQ. CDR3 length equals 15 residues. CDR3 sequence reads: CASSPSALNTGELFF. The CDR3 DNA follows: TGTGCCAGCAGCCCCAGCGCTCTCAACACCGGGGAGCTGTTTTTT. The entire variable domain, with the rest obtained from reference TRBV7-6 and TRBJ2-2, is as follows: GAGVSQSPRYKVTKRGQDVALRCDPISGHVSLYWYRQALGQGPEFLTYFNYEAQQDKSGLPNDRFSAERPEGSISTLTIQRTEQRDSAMYRCASSPSALNTGELFFGEGSRLTVL.

The genes are TRBV7-2 and TRBJ2-5; TRBD1 is a possible D gene (6 bases). Germline V gene sequence: CDR1 SGHTA, CDR2 FQGNSA. This CDR3 comprises 15 residues. V lost 7 bases, J lost 4 bases, and 19 bases lay in between. The CDR3 DNA follows: TGTGCCAGCACCCGGGACAACCCCCGAGGAGAGACCCAGTACTTC. It specifies CASTRDNPRGETQYF.

The sample holds one count of this clone. The rearrangement links TRBV9 to TRBJ2-1; TRBD1 agrees at 9 bases. The CDR3 loop spans 15 amino acids. Germline V CDR1 and CDR2: SGDLS, YYNGEE. V trimming: 3 bases; J trimming: 1 base; junction bases outside the gene matches: 2. CDR3: CASSGDRASYNEQFF. In DNA form, the CDR3 reads TGTGCCAGCAGCGGGGACAGGGCATCCTACAATGAGCAGTTCTTC.

This sequence joins TRBV7-3 and TRBJ2-1, with 9 bases fitting TRBD1. With 5 bases clipped from V and 6 bases from J, the junction kept 11 bases outside the gene matches. Looked up from germline, CDR1 is SGHTA and CDR2 is FQGTGA. CDR3 length equals 16 residues. CDR3 residues: CASSPTGTGIGNEQFF. CDR3 sequence (DNA): TGTGCCAGCAGCCCGACCGGGACAGGGATCGGCAATGAGCAGTTCTTC.

The chain is built from TRBV5-5 and TRBJ2-5; TRBD2 matches at 7 bases. CDR3 length: 17 amino acids. Per germline, CDR1 SGHKS and CDR2 YYEKEE (reference sequence). V was pared by 1 base and J by 3 bases, with 12 bases of the junction left unmatched. The CDR3 DNA follows: TGTGCCAGCAGCTTGCCCCTCTTAGGCGGGAGTAAAGAGACCCAGTACTTC. As protein: CASSLPLLGGSKETQYF.

This clone appeared a few times. The chain recombines TRBV7-9 with TRBJ1-4; TRBD1 matches at 8 bases. Germline V CDR1 and CDR2: SEHNR, FQNEAQ (reference sequence). After removal of 5 bases from V and 2 bases from J, the junction contained 4 bases not matched to a gene. The CDR3 sequence is 15 residues long. CDR3 protein: CASSPRQGTNEKLFF. DNA of the CDR3: TGTGCCAGCAGCCCTCGACAGGGGACTAATGAAAAACTGTTTTTT.

J is TRBJ2-2 and V is TRBV5-4; TRBD2 aligns across 7 bases. V dropped 4 bases and J dropped 6; count of bases not matched to a gene: 12. The CDR3 length is 16 residues. Germline V gene sequence: CDR1 SGHNT, CDR2 YYREEE (reference sequence). The CDR3 region is CASSPVVAGESGELFF. The DNA of the CDR3 is TGTGCCAGCAGCCCCGTTGTGGCGGGAGAATCCGGGGAGCTGTTTTTT. The full variable domain, with the rest looked up from reference TRBV5-4 and TRBJ2-2, is ETGVTQSPTHLIKTRGQQVTLRCSSQSGHNTVSWYQQALGQGPQFIFQYYREEENGRGNFPPRFSGLQFPNYSSELNVNALELDDSALYLCASSPVVAGESGELFFGEGSRLTVL.

The genes are TRBV28 and TRBJ2-1; 8 bases are shared with TRBD2. Per germline, CDR1 MDHEN and CDR2 SYDVKM. CDR3 size: 19 residues. V lost 6 bases and J lost 0; bases outside the gene matches: 16. CDR3 amino acids: CASRRRGLVSQDSYNEQFF. The CDR3 DNA is TGTGCCAGCAGGCGTCGGGGACTAGTTTCCCAAGACTCCTACAATGAGCAGTTCTTC.

The genes are TRBV9 and TRBJ2-3; D is possibly TRBD2 (6 bases). The germline V gene has CDR1 SGDLS and CDR2 YYNGEE. The CDR3 spans 15 residues. V lost 0 bases, J lost 9 bases, and 17 bases lay in between. The DNA for the CDR3 is TGTGCCAGCAGCGTAGACGGGACTGGGGCAGGGACGCAGTATTTT. This translates into CASSVDGTGAGTQYF.

The rearrangement links TRBV14 to TRBJ1-2; D may be TRBD1 (6 bases). CDR1 is SGHDN and CDR2 is FVKESK in the germline V gene. This CDR3 spans 16 amino acids. Trimming cost V 5 bases and J 3 bases, with 19 bases left between them. Here the CDR3 DNA reads TGTGCCAGCAGCAAAGGACAGACCCAAAATCACTATGGCTACACCTTC. It yields the protein CASSKGQTQNHYGYTF. Drawing the rest from reference TRBV14 and TRBJ1-2, the complete variable domain is EAGVTQFPSHSVIEKGQTVTLRCDPISGHDNLYWYRRVMGKEIKFLLHFVKESKQDESGMPNNRFLAERTGGTYSTLKVQPAELEDSGVYFCASSKGQTQNHYGYTFGSGTRLTVV.

The V call is TRBV29-1, the J call TRBJ1-2; 7 bases are a match to TRBD1. Per germline, CDR1 SQVTM and CDR2 ANQGSEA. This CDR3 has 13 amino acids. V was clipped by 3 bases and J by 7 bases; unmatched bases: 8. CDR3 nucleotide sequence: TGCAGCGTTGATGACAGGGAGGAGTCTGGCTACACCTTC. Protein: CSVDDREESGYTF.

The rearrangement uses TRBV7-3 and TRBJ2-6; no definite D call. This CDR3 region has 13 residues. The V and J ends lost 3 bases and 2 bases respectively, with 2 bases between them. Germline V gene sequence: CDR1 SGHTA, CDR2 FQGTGA. CDR3 protein: CASSFTGANVLTF. CDR3 nucleotides: TGTGCCAGCAGCTTTACTGGGGCCAACGTCCTGACTTTC.

This CDR3 is CASRDGLAGGPRVGELFF. CDR3 bases: TGTGCCAGCAGGGACGGACTAGCGGGGGGGCCGAGAGTCGGGGAGCTGTTTTTT. V and J are TRBV7-2 and TRBJ2-2, with 15 bases lining up with TRBD2. This CDR3 region has 18 residues. In germline, CDR1 is SGHTA, CDR2 FQGNSA. With 6 bases clipped from V and 7 bases from J, the junction kept 12 bases outside the gene matches.